Listed below are T cell receptor beta chains from one sample, sequenced in a study of blood T cell repertoires in COVID-19. TCRdb keeps only in-frame clones here, not all; method: immunoSEQ multiplex PCR. The sample has around 80,000 clones, approximately 80% seen once. Sequences were obtained from peripheral blood. Every receptor here comes from a human donor in a cohort sampled during active COVID-19. CDR3s include the opening cysteine and the closing phenylalanine or tryptophan. D genes are given only for firm matches. Size is omitted from some rows. Given values are once, few, many or a class for expanded clones.

d_call	clone_size	v_call	j_call	cdr3_nt	cdr3_aa
TRBD2	once	TRBV18	TRBJ2-7	TGTGCCAGCTCACAAACGTGGGAGCGGGGGGTCCGGAACGAGCAGTACTTC	CASSQTWERGVRNEQYF
TRBD1	-	TRBV6-2/TRBV6-3	TRBJ2-1	TGTGCCAGCAGCCGACGGGACAGGAGCTCCTACAATGAGCAGTTCTTC	CASSRRDRSSYNEQFF
-	-	TRBV29-1	TRBJ2-7	TGCAGCGTTGAAGATTCGAACGGTTCCTACGAGCAGTACTTC	CSVEDSNGSYEQYF
-	once	TRBV6-1	TRBJ1-6	TGTGCCAGCAGTGAAGGGCCAATTTCACCCCTCCACTTT	CASSEGPISPLHF
TRBD2	-	TRBV10-2	TRBJ2-2	TGCGCCAGCAGGCGGGGGGCCAACACCGGGGAGCTGTTTTTT	CASRRGANTGELFF
-	once	TRBV6-5	TRBJ2-1	TGTGCCAGCAGTTCACAGGGCTACAATGAGCAGTTCTTC	CASSSQGYNEQFF
-	once	TRBV29-1	TRBJ1-1	TGCAGCGTTGAAACAGGGAGAGGAACTGAAGCTTTCTTT	CSVETGRGTEAFF
-	-	TRBV15	TRBJ1-6	TGTGCCACCAGCAGAGATGTGTGGGCAGGCGGGGGGAATAATTCACCCCTCCACTTT	CATSRDVWAGGGNNSPLHF
-	-	TRBV5-4	TRBJ1-1	TGTGCCAGCAGCCGAAAACGGGGGGTCCCTGAAGCTTTCTTT	CASSRKRGVPEAFF
TRBD2	-	TRBV6-1	TRBJ2-3	TGTGCCAGCAGTGCGACTAGCGGGGCCCCCACAGATACGCAGTATTTT	CASSATSGAPTDTQYF
TRBD1	-	TRBV2	TRBJ2-3	TGTGCCAGCAGTGGTGAGGGGGCAACAGATACGCAGTATTTT	CASSGEGATDTQYF
-	-	TRBV5-1	TRBJ1-1	TGCGCCAGCAGCTCTCAGGGGACGGGTGAAGCTTTCTTT	CASSSQGTGEAFF
TRBD1	-	TRBV18	TRBJ1-1	TGTGCCAGCTCACCAACGGCGGCAGGGGGAATAGCTGAAGCTTTCTTT	CASSPTAAGGIAEAFF
TRBD2	few	TRBV7-2	TRBJ2-7	TGTGCCAGCAGCCGTAGTGGGCCTAGCGGGTCCTACGAGCAGTACTTC	CASSRSGPSGSYEQYF
TRBD1	-	TRBV20-1	TRBJ1-1	TGCAGTGCTAGTGCAGGGGGCCAGGTTAGCACTGAAGCTTTCTTT	CSASAGGQVSTEAFF
-	-	TRBV10-2	TRBJ2-3	TGCGCCAGCAGCCTTGACAGGTTCAAGGATACGCAGTATTTT	CASSLDRFKDTQYF
-	-	TRBV10-3	TRBJ1-6	TGTGCCATCAGCCTTAAGCTGAATTCACCCCTCCACTTT	CAISLKLNSPLHF
-	once	TRBV18	TRBJ1-6	TGTGCCAGCTCACCAGCCGGGGGGGCTTCCAATTCACCCCTCCACTTT	CASSPAGGASNSPLHF
-	-	TRBV5-1	TRBJ2-7	TGCGCCAGCAGTTCGGGACAACCTGGCTCCGAGCAGTACTTC	CASSSGQPGSEQYF
-	-	TRBV27	TRBJ2-3	TGTGCCAGCAGTTTGTCGGCAGGGCTAGAAGATACGCAGTATTTT	CASSLSAGLEDTQYF
-	-	TRBV4-2	TRBJ1-2	TGTGCCAGCAGCCTTGAGACTACTGGCTACACCTTC	CASSLETTGYTF
-	-	TRBV19	TRBJ2-7	TGTGCCAGTACGAACCCCCCGGGCGAGCAGTACTTC	CASTNPPGEQYF
TRBD1	-	TRBV2	TRBJ1-2	TGTGCCAGCAGTCCAACTCCGGGACAGGGAGGTGGCTACACCTTC	CASSPTPGQGGGYTF
-	-	TRBV7-9	TRBJ2-3	TGTGCCAGCAGCTTAGGATTGCAGACCCGACAATACACAGATACGCAGTATTTT	CASSLGLQTRQYTDTQYF
-	few	TRBV7-9	TRBJ1-1	TGTGCCAGCAGCTTAAGTGTGGGCGAAGCTTTCTTT	CASSLSVGEAFF
-	-	TRBV6-5	TRBJ1-5	TGTGCCAGCAGTTACCGACAGGAAACCACGTTACATTTT	CASSYRQETTLHF
-	-	TRBV6-4	TRBJ2-1	TGTGCCAGCAGTGCCGCAGGGTTGACCAATGAGCAGTTCTTC	CASSAAGLTNEQFF
TRBD1	-	TRBV7-6	TRBJ1-5	TGTGCCAGCAGCTTGATAGGGGGCGACTATAGCAATCAGCCCCAGCATTTT	CASSLIGGDYSNQPQHF
TRBD2	-	TRBV10-2	TRBJ2-3	TGCGCCAGTCGTCAGGGTGGGCTAGCGGATACAGATACGCAGTATTTT	CASRQGGLADTDTQYF
-	-	TRBV27	TRBJ1-5	TGTGCCAGCAGTTTAGGGTGGGGAGGCAATCAGCCCCAGCATTTT	CASSLGWGGNQPQHF
-	-	TRBV18	TRBJ2-7	TGTGCCAGCTCACCGAGGACTCCCTACGAGCAGTACTTC	CASSPRTPYEQYF
-	-	TRBV20-1	TRBJ1-2	TGCAGTGCTAGGGCGGGTGGCTACACCTTC	CSARAGGYTF
TRBD1	-	TRBV2	TRBJ2-1	TGTGCCAGCAGCAGTGACCCGGGACAGGGCGGCTGGGATGAGCAGTTCTTC	CASSSDPGQGGWDEQFF
-	once	TRBV5-1	TRBJ2-1	TGCGCCAGCAGCGAGGGACTTAATTACAATGAGCAGTTCTTC	CASSEGLNYNEQFF
TRBD1	-	TRBV2	TRBJ1-2	TGTGCCAGCAGTGGACAGGGGGATGGCTACACCTTC	CASSGQGDGYTF
TRBD2	once	TRBV6-5	TRBJ2-7	TGTGCCAGCAGTTTTCGGGGGGCCTACGAGCAGTACTTC	CASSFRGAYEQYF
-	-	TRBV6-1	TRBJ1-5	TGTGCCAGCAGTGAAGCGTGGACAGCCATTAATCAGCCCCAGCATTTT	CASSEAWTAINQPQHF
-	-	TRBV7-9	TRBJ2-7	TGTGCCAGCAGCCTTGTCACTTCGGGGGAGCAGTACTTC	CASSLVTSGEQYF
-	-	TRBV3-1/TRBV3-2	TRBJ2-5	TGTGCCAGCAGCCAACCCACAGGGTCGAAGACCCAGTACTTC	CASSQPTGSKTQYF
-	-	TRBV2	TRBJ1-4	TGTGCCAGCAGAATAACAGGGATGTCCAATGAAAAACTGTTTTTT	CASRITGMSNEKLFF
-	-	TRBV25-1	TRBJ2-1	TGTGCCAGCAGTGAATACAGAAAACAGAACAATGAGCAGTTCTTC	CASSEYRKQNNEQFF
-	few	TRBV3-1/TRBV3-2	TRBJ1-5	TGTGCCAGCAGCAACGCACAGGGTCGGAATCAGCCCCAGCATTTT	CASSNAQGRNQPQHF
-	-	TRBV19	TRBJ1-5	TGTGCCAGTAGTATAGAGGCAACCTTAAGCAATCAGCCCCAGCATTTT	CASSIEATLSNQPQHF